These 19 T cell receptor beta chains were sequenced from one sample in a study of blood T cell repertoires in COVID-19. TCRdb keeps only in-frame clones here, not all; method: immunoSEQ multiplex PCR. The sample yields approximately 210,000 clones, around 86% seen once. The sequenced material came from peripheral blood. Every receptor here comes from a man aged 25 to 40 who had recovered from COVID-19.

This chain uses TRBV27 with TRBJ1-1; 8 bases line up with TRBD1. The germline CDR1 and CDR2 sequences are MNHEY and SMNVEV (reference sequence). J gave up 3 bases and V 4 bases, and 13 bases lay outside the gene matches. This CDR3 spans 17 amino acids. The chain's CDR3 is CASSSAGTGYRYTEAFF. CDR3 in DNA: TGTGCCAGCAGTTCCGCCGGGACAGGCTATAGGTACACTGAAGCTTTCTTT.

The CDR3, as DNA: TGTGCCAGCAGCTTTTATCCGGGACAGTTTAACTATGGCTACACCTTC. Translation gives CASSFYPGQFNYGYTF. The chain carries TRBV7-2 and TRBJ1-2, with 7 bases fitting TRBD1. J lost 1 base, V lost 3 bases, and 8 bases had no gene match. CDR1 SGHTA and CDR2 FQGNSA come from the germline V gene. The CDR3 length is 16 residues.

Notes on this clone: The junction differs from germline at one of its ends, possibly a read error. The chain carries TRBV14 and TRBJ1-1; possible D gene TRBD1, 5 bases. In germline, CDR1 is SGHDN, CDR2 FVKESK. The CDR3 extends over 13 amino acids. DNA of the CDR3: TGTGCCAGCAGTCAACACAGGAACACTGAGGCTTTCTTT. Amino acid sequence: CASSQHRNTEAFF.

This clone occurred a few times. The chain uses TRBV15 and TRBJ2-7; TRBD2 matches at 14 bases. Germline values: CDR1 LNHNV, CDR2 YYDKDF (reference sequence). The J segment lost 0 bases and the V segment lost 1 base, leaving 8 bases of the junction unmatched. This CDR3 comprises 19 residues. DNA for the CDR3: TGTGCCACCAGCAGAGTATACGGGACTAGCGGGGGAAGCTCCTACGAGCAGTACTTC. The encoded protein is CATSRVYGTSGGSSYEQYF. Combining the CDR3 with reference TRBV15 and TRBJ2-7 gives the whole variable domain DAMVIQNPRYQVTQFGKPVTLSCSQTLNHNVMYWYQQKSSQAPKLLFHYYDKDFNNEADTPDNFQSRRPNTSFCFLDIRSPGLGDTAMYLCATSRVYGTSGGSSYEQYFGPGTRLTVT.

The chain uses TRBV4-1 and TRBJ1-5, with D maybe TRBD1 (5 bases). V lost 0 bases and J 0 bases, leaving 9 bases between the germline ends. The CDR3 sequence is 16 residues long. Looked up from germline, CDR1 is MGHRA and CDR2 is YSYEKL. The CDR3 is CASSQDGGNSNQPQHF. As DNA, the CDR3 is TGCGCCAGCAGCCAAGACGGGGGGAATAGCAATCAGCCCCAGCATTTT.

This rearrangement joins TRBV6-5 to TRBJ1-2, with TRBD1 matching over 8 bases. Germline-derived CDR1 and CDR2 are MNHEY and SVGAGI. V lost 8 bases, J lost 5 bases, and 4 bases stayed unmatched. The CDR3 has 12 amino acids. CDR3 nucleotide sequence: TGTGCCAGCGATCAGGGGGCGTATGGCTACACCTTC. Protein product: CASDQGAYGYTF.

CDR3 residues: CASSLLTGPGQETQYF. The CDR3 DNA follows: TGTGCCAGCAGCTTGTTGACAGGGCCGGGTCAAGAGACCCAGTACTTC. This chain links TRBV5-5 with TRBJ2-5; 7 bases are a match to TRBD1. V dropped 1 base and J dropped 2; count of bases not matched to a gene: 8. Germline CDR1 and CDR2: SGHKS and YYEKEE (reference sequence). This CDR3 spans 16 amino acids.

This sequence joins TRBV5-8 and TRBJ2-7; 10 bases line up with TRBD1. CDR1 is SGHTS and CDR2 is YDEGEE in the germline V gene. The CDR3 is 15 residues long. The J segment lost 3 bases and the V segment lost 4 bases, leaving 7 bases of the junction unmatched. The CDR3 is CASSETGTGVYEQYF. CDR3 nucleotides: TGTGCCAGCAGCGAAACCGGGACAGGGGTCTACGAGCAGTACTTC.

This chain links TRBV3-1 (or the pseudogene TRBV3-2) with TRBJ2-5, with unresolved D. Germline CDR1 is LGHDT and CDR2 is YNNKEL (reference sequence). Trimming cost V 0 bases and J 7 bases, with 6 bases left between them. The CDR3 spans 12 residues. This CDR3 is CASSQDSRTQYF. The CDR3 nucleotides read TGTGCCAGCAGCCAAGATTCCAGGACCCAGTACTTC.

The chain combines TRBV4-1 with TRBJ2-1, with 8 positions matching TRBD2. The V and J ends lost 4 bases and 1 base, in that order; junction bases with no gene match: 15. The CDR3 consists of 19 residues. The germline CDR1 and CDR2 sequences are MGHRA and YSYEKL. CDR3 region: CASSPNLPIRGGSYNEQFF. In DNA, the CDR3 is TGCGCCAGCAGCCCAAATCTGCCCATACGGGGGGGGTCCTACAATGAGCAGTTCTTC.

The rearrangement uses TRBV5-1 and TRBJ2-2; D is unresolved. The CDR3 spans 15 residues. V was clipped by 1 base and J by 1 base, with 8 bases between them. Germline values: CDR1 SGHRS, CDR2 YFSETQ. The CDR3, as DNA: TGCGCCAGCAGCTTGCTGCGGCAGAACACCGGGGAGCTGTTTTTT. Encoded protein: CASSLLRQNTGELFF.

The chain recombines TRBV6-5 with TRBJ2-5; tentative D call: TRBD1 (6 bases). Between the trimmed V and J ends, which lost 7 bases and 0 bases, there was a span of 15 bases. Germline V gene lookup returns CDR1 MNHEY and CDR2 SVGAGI. The CDR3 has 15 amino acids. The CDR3 spells CASNPDRPYQETQYF. CDR3 nucleotides: TGTGCCAGCAACCCCGACAGGCCATACCAAGAGACCCAGTACTTC.

CDR3 loop: CATSDFSEENTGELFF. The CDR3 nucleotides are TGTGCCACCAGTGATTTCTCGGAGGAGAACACCGGGGAGCTGTTTTTT. The chain combines TRBV24-1 with TRBJ2-2; TRBD2 might be the D (5 bases). Germline V gene data show CDR1 as KGHDR and CDR2 as SFDVKD. The CDR3 is 16 residues long. V dropped 1 base and J dropped 1 base, with 9 bases sitting between them.

This sequence joins TRBV6-2 or TRBV6-3 and TRBJ2-1, with D maybe TRBD2 (5 bases). This CDR3 comprises 14 residues. CDR1 and CDR2 (germline): MNHEY, SVGEGT. Trimming removed 1 base at V and 9 bases at J, with 13 bases between. Here the CDR3 reads CASSYLRPGGEQFF. The CDR3, as DNA: TGTGCCAGCAGTTACTTACGACCCGGAGGTGAGCAGTTCTTC.

V usage is TRBV7-9 and J usage is TRBJ2-1; 7 bases map to TRBD2. The germline CDR1 and CDR2 sequences are SEHNR and FQNEAQ (reference sequence). V was clipped by 4 bases and J by 5 bases; unmatched bases: 8. The CDR3 runs to 15 residues. The CDR3 DNA reads TGTGCCAGCAGCTCCGAGCGGGACGGGAACAATGAGCAGTTCTTC. It encodes CASSSERDGNNEQFF.

The rearrangement uses TRBV10-3 and TRBJ2-2; possible D gene TRBD2, 6 bases. V was trimmed by 11 bases and J by 3 bases, leaving 16 bases between them. The CDR3 totals 14 residues. The V gene's germline CDR1 is ENHRY and CDR2 SYGVKD. The CDR3 DNA sequence: TGTGCCTCCCGGGCAACGGGGGACACCGGGGAGCTGTTTTTT. As protein: CASRATGDTGELFF.

In regard to this clone: Other nucleotide sequences from this sample produce the same CDR3. The J gene is TRBJ1-1, the V gene TRBV5-1; tentative D call: TRBD1 (5 bases). Deletions cut 0 bases from V and 2 bases from J, with 8 bases between. Germline V gene sequence: CDR1 SGHRS, CDR2 YFSETQ. The CDR3 totals 14 residues. CDR3 protein: CASSLDRLNTEAFF. CDR3 bases: TGCGCCAGCAGCTTGGACAGGCTTAACACTGAAGCTTTCTTT.

As DNA, the CDR3 is TGTGCCAGCAGTGCAAGCGGGGACCGTGAGACCCAGTACTTC. Protein sequence: CASSASGDRETQYF. The rearrangement uses TRBV9 and TRBJ2-5; 7 nucleotides match TRBD2. Germline V gene lookup returns CDR1 SGDLS and CDR2 YYNGEE. The CDR3 sequence is 14 residues long. Trimming cost V 5 bases and J 5 bases; bases outside gene matches: 9.

The V call is TRBV5-1, the J call TRBJ1-4; tentative D call: TRBD1 (6 bases). This CDR3 is 15 amino acids long. Germline lookup yields CDR1 SGHRS and CDR2 YFSETQ. Trimming removed 6 bases from V and 1 base from J, with 13 bases in between. The CDR3 nucleotides are TGCGCCAGCACACACTCAGGGGTAACTAATGAAAAACTGTTTTTT. It is translated as CASTHSGVTNEKLFF.